These 20 T cell receptor beta chains were all obtained from the same sample, sequenced in a study of T cell responses to AZD1222 COVID-19 vaccine. Here immunoSEQ multiplex PCR was the method, and the copy in TCRdb shows in-frame clones only, minus some. The sample lists 70,000 to 75,000 clones, over 60% seen once, with about 51% in the top ten. Sequencing was performed on peripheral blood, taken 28 days after the second AZD1222 dose. These receptors all stem from an adult who received the AZD1222 COVID-19 vaccine.

This clone was picked up many times. This chain joins TRBV7-9 and TRBJ2-2; 11 nucleotides match TRBD2. The CDR3 has 16 residues. Germline V gene sequence: CDR1 SEHNR, CDR2 FQNEAQ (reference sequence). V lost 5 bases and J lost 2; bases outside the gene matches: 4. As DNA, the CDR3 is TGTGCCAGCAGCCCCGGACTAGCGGGTAACACCGGGGAGCTGTTTTTT. Protein sequence: CASSPGLAGNTGELFF.

The CDR3 loop reads CASSFRGPRNEQFF. In DNA, the CDR3 is TGTGCCAGCAGTTTCAGGGGTCCGCGGAATGAGCAGTTCTTC. The gene calls are TRBV25-1 and TRBJ2-1, with a tentative D call TRBD1 (6 bases). With 5 bases removed from V and 7 bases from J, the gap between germline ends came to 15 bases. CDR1 and CDR2 from the germline V gene are MGHDK and SYGVNS. The CDR3 has 14 amino acids.

This clone has more than one count but fewer than ten. J is TRBJ1-1 and V is TRBV11-1; D is unclear. There are 14 residues in the CDR3. V was shortened by 1 base and J by 2 bases, with 8 bases between the two germline ends. CDR1 is SGHAT, CDR2 FQDESV, per germline (reference sequence). This CDR3 reads CASSLGQANTEAFF. In nucleotides, the CDR3 is TGTGCCAGCAGCTTAGGGCAGGCCAACACTGAAGCTTTCTTT.

A few counts support this clone. The chain combines TRBV9 with TRBJ2-7, with 7 bases fitting TRBD2. J was trimmed by 2 bases and V by 4 bases; bases with no gene match: 12. The CDR3 sequence is 16 residues long. The germline CDR1 and CDR2 sequences are SGDLS and YYNGEE. CDR3 DNA sequence: TGTGCCAGCAGCCCATCGGGGGGAGGGCTAACCTACGAGCAGTACTTC. Its translation is CASSPSGGGLTYEQYF.

CDR3 residues: CARRQGGEQYF. CDR3 coding DNA: TGTGCCAGGCGCCAGGGGGGGGAGCAGTACTTC. The V gene is TRBV2, the J gene TRBJ2-7; D possibly matches TRBD1 or TRBD2 (7 bases each). The CDR3 is 11 residues long. Germline V gene sequence: CDR1 SNHLY, CDR2 FYNNEI. V was trimmed by 9 bases and J by 7 bases, leaving 13 bases between them.

This clone was counted a few times. The CDR3 is CASSGSRGALRGLFF. The CDR3 DNA sequence: TGTGCCAGCAGTGGAAGCCGGGGGGCGTTGAGGGGGCTGTTTTTT. The chain recombines TRBV28 with TRBJ2-2, with a weak D call TRBD2 (7 bases). Germline-derived CDR1 and CDR2 are MDHEN and SYDVKM. V was clipped by 5 bases and J by 13 bases, with 23 bases between them. CDR3 length equals 15 residues.

This clone came up a few times. The chain has TRBV7-9 and TRBJ1-6; the D is unclear. Germline assignment: CDR1 SEHNR and CDR2 FQNEAQ (reference sequence). V lost 5 bases and J 7 bases, leaving 12 bases between the germline ends. The CDR3 runs 14 residues. The CDR3 DNA sequence: TGTGCCAGCAGCCCCGACAAACAGAATTCACCCCTCCACTTT. This encodes CASSPDKQNSPLHF.

The chain is built from TRBV6-2 or TRBV6-3 and TRBJ2-7; D might be TRBD1 (5 bases). CDR1 is MNHEY and CDR2 is SVGEGT in the germline V gene. The CDR3 sequence is 15 residues long. V shed 2 bases and J shed 5 bases, with 16 bases lying between them. The CDR3 loop is CASSYPRGSGNEQYF. CDR3 in DNA: TGTGCCAGCAGTTACCCTAGGGGTTCAGGGAACGAGCAGTACTTC.

This chain joins TRBV28 and TRBJ2-7, with D perhaps TRBD1 (5 bases). This CDR3 contains 13 residues. Germline CDR1 is MDHEN and CDR2 is SYDVKM. The germline V and J ends were trimmed by 5 bases and 0 bases, with 8 bases remaining between them. DNA for the CDR3: TGTGCCAGCAGTCCAGGGATCTCCTACGAGCAGTACTTC. This sequence encodes CASSPGISYEQYF.

This clone is a singleton in its sample. The gene calls are TRBV6-2 or TRBV6-3 and TRBJ2-7; D may be TRBD2 (6 bases). Germline V gene data show CDR1 as MNHEY and CDR2 as SVGEGT. The CDR3 consists of 17 residues. The V end lost 4 bases, the J end lost 1 base, and 20 bases lay between the germline ends. CDR3 residues: CASSSPLLLAPSYEQYF. The CDR3 DNA reads as TGTGCCAGCAGTTCCCCCCTCCTTCTAGCGCCATCCTACGAGCAGTACTTC.

The chain recombines TRBV11-1 with TRBJ2-5; D gene uncertain. The CDR3 has 11 amino acids. CDR1 SGHAT and CDR2 FQDESV come from the germline V gene (reference sequence). V lost 3 bases and J 3 bases, leaving 2 bases between the germline ends. CDR3 protein: CASSFEETQYF. The CDR3 DNA is TGTGCCAGCAGCTTTGAAGAGACCCAGTACTTC. The variable domain in full, with the rest retrieved from reference TRBV11-1 and TRBJ2-5, is EAEVAQSPRYKITEKSQAVAFWCDPISGHATLYWYRQILGQGPELLVQFQDESVVDDSQLPKDRFSAERLKGVDSTLKIQPAELGDSAMYLCASSFEETQYFGPGTRLLVL.

This CDR3 reads CASSTGSYNEQFF. The CDR3 DNA reads TGTGCCAGCAGTACTGGCTCCTACAATGAGCAGTTCTTC. The V call is TRBV28, the J call TRBJ2-1; D gene unclear. Trimming removed 5 bases from V and 0 bases from J, with 5 bases in between. CDR1 is MDHEN, CDR2 SYDVKM, per germline. The CDR3 runs to 13 residues.

The rearrangement joins TRBV6-1 to TRBJ2-3; 10 bases are shared with TRBD1. The V and J ends lost 2 bases and 4 bases, in that order; junction bases with no gene match: 6. The CDR3 consists of 16 residues. The germline V gene has CDR1 MNHNS and CDR2 SASEGT. DNA for the CDR3: TGTGCCAGCAGTGAATTCGCCGGACAGGGGGCAGATACGCAGTATTTT. Protein sequence: CASSEFAGQGADTQYF.

The V call is TRBV7-2, the J call TRBJ1-2, with D unresolved. V was shortened by 4 bases and J by 7 bases, with 19 bases between the two germline ends. This CDR3 spans 15 amino acids. Per the germline V gene, CDR1 is SGHTA and CDR2 is FQGNSA. CDR3 loop: CASSSSLSGDRGYTF. The CDR3 bases are TGTGCCAGCAGCTCAAGTCTATCTGGGGATCGTGGCTACACCTTC.

V is TRBV29-1 and J is TRBJ2-1, with D unclear. Per the germline V gene, CDR1 is SQVTM and CDR2 is ANQGSEA. V shed 4 bases and J shed 10 bases, with 8 bases lying between them. The CDR3 consists of 10 residues. The CDR3 DNA follows: TGCAGCGTTGTGGTGGTCGAGCAGTTCTTC. Translating it yields CSVVVVEQFF.

This clone was counted between two and nine times. This chain joins TRBV5-1 and TRBJ1-2, with 7 positions matching TRBD1. The CDR3 loop spans 14 amino acids. J lost 3 bases, V lost 4 bases, and 6 bases had no gene match. The germline V gene has CDR1 SGHRS and CDR2 YFSETQ. In nucleotides, the CDR3 is TGCGCCAGCAGCCAAGGACAGGAACACTATGGCTACACCTTC. This gives the protein CASSQGQEHYGYTF.

J is TRBJ2-2 and V is TRBV19; unclear D gene. Between the trimmed V and J ends, which lost 3 bases and 4 bases, there was a span of 12 bases. The CDR3 sequence is 15 residues long. Germline V gene sequence: CDR1 LNHDA, CDR2 SQIVND (reference sequence). The CDR3 nucleotides are TGTGCCAGTAGTATTCTGGTCTCAACCACCGGGGAGCTGTTTTTT. Its protein is CASSILVSTTGELFF.

V usage is TRBV19 and J usage is TRBJ1-5; D perhaps matches TRBD1 (5 bases). The CDR3 is 14 amino acids. V shed 5 bases and J shed 0 bases, with 8 bases lying between them. Germline V CDR1 and CDR2: LNHDA, SQIVND (reference sequence). DNA for the CDR3: TGTGCCAGTAGTTTCAGGGATAGCAATCAGCCCCAGCATTTT. This codes for CASSFRDSNQPQHF.

The chain recombines TRBV30 with TRBJ1-2; D not certain. Per germline, CDR1 GTSNPN and CDR2 SVGIG (reference sequence). The CDR3 runs 13 residues. Trimming pared 3 bases from V and 3 bases from J, leaving 11 bases between. CDR3 bases: TGTGCCTGGAGCGAGTGGTGGGACTATGGCTACACCTTC. As protein: CAWSEWWDYGYTF.

This chain uses TRBV6-2 or TRBV6-3 with TRBJ2-2; D gene uncertain. This CDR3 comprises 12 residues. Germline V gene sequence: CDR1 MNHEY, CDR2 SVGEGT. V lost 2 bases and J 4 bases, leaving 2 bases between the germline ends. CDR3 coding DNA: TGTGCCAGCAGTTACACCACCGGGGAGCTGTTTTTT. It yields the protein CASSYTTGELFF.